The clone carrying this T cell receptor beta chain was seen a handful of times. The antigen remains unidentified. Treatment defined: oral pan-JAK inhibitor, 5-10 mg twice daily. This sample stems from a study of CD8+ T cells in alopecia areata. Points from the study as a whole: Lesional tissue from the scalp (especially in alopecia totalis/universalis) showed higher clonality than normal scalp. Scalp clonality, together with expanded CD8+ clones among the top 100, fell significantly with tofacitinib. As there was one nonresponder, how baseline CD8+ expansion relates to response remains uncertain. Tofacitinib did not eliminate many expanded lesional clones from scalp or blood.

Investigators isolated RNA and reverse transcribed it into cDNA to act as the sequencing template. TCRdb keeps only in-frame clones here, not all; method: immunoSEQ multiplex PCR. In the table there are a few hundred thousand clones, approximately 60% of which are singletons. The V segment lost 5 bases and the J segment 10 bases; nucleotides outside the gene matches: 9. The germline V gene encodes CDR1 GTSNPN and CDR2 SVGIG (reference sequence). The CDR3 runs 13 residues. The chain has TRBV30 and TRBJ1-4, with 8 bases matching TRBD1. This sequence originates from a human donor with alopecia areata. The material sequenced was CD4+ T cells sorted from blood, taken at roughly week 52, from a patient treated with tofacitinib. The CDR3 DNA follows: TGTGCCTGGCGACAGGGGAATTTAGGAAAACTGTTTTTT. It is translated as CAWRQGNLGKLFF.